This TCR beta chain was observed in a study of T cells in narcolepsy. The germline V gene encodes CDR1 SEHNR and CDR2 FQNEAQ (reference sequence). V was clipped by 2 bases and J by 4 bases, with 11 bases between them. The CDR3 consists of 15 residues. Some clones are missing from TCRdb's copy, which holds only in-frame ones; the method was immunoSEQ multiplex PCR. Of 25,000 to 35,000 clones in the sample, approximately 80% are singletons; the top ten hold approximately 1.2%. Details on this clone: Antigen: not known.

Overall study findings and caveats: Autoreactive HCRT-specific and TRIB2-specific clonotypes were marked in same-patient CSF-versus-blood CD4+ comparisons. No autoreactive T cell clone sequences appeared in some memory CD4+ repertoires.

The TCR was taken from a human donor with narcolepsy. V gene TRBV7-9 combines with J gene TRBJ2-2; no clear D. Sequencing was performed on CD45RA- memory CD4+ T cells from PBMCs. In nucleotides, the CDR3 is TGTGCCAGCAGCTTACTGGGCCGTTTCACCGGGGAGCTGTTTTTT. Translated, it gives CASSLLGRFTGELFF.